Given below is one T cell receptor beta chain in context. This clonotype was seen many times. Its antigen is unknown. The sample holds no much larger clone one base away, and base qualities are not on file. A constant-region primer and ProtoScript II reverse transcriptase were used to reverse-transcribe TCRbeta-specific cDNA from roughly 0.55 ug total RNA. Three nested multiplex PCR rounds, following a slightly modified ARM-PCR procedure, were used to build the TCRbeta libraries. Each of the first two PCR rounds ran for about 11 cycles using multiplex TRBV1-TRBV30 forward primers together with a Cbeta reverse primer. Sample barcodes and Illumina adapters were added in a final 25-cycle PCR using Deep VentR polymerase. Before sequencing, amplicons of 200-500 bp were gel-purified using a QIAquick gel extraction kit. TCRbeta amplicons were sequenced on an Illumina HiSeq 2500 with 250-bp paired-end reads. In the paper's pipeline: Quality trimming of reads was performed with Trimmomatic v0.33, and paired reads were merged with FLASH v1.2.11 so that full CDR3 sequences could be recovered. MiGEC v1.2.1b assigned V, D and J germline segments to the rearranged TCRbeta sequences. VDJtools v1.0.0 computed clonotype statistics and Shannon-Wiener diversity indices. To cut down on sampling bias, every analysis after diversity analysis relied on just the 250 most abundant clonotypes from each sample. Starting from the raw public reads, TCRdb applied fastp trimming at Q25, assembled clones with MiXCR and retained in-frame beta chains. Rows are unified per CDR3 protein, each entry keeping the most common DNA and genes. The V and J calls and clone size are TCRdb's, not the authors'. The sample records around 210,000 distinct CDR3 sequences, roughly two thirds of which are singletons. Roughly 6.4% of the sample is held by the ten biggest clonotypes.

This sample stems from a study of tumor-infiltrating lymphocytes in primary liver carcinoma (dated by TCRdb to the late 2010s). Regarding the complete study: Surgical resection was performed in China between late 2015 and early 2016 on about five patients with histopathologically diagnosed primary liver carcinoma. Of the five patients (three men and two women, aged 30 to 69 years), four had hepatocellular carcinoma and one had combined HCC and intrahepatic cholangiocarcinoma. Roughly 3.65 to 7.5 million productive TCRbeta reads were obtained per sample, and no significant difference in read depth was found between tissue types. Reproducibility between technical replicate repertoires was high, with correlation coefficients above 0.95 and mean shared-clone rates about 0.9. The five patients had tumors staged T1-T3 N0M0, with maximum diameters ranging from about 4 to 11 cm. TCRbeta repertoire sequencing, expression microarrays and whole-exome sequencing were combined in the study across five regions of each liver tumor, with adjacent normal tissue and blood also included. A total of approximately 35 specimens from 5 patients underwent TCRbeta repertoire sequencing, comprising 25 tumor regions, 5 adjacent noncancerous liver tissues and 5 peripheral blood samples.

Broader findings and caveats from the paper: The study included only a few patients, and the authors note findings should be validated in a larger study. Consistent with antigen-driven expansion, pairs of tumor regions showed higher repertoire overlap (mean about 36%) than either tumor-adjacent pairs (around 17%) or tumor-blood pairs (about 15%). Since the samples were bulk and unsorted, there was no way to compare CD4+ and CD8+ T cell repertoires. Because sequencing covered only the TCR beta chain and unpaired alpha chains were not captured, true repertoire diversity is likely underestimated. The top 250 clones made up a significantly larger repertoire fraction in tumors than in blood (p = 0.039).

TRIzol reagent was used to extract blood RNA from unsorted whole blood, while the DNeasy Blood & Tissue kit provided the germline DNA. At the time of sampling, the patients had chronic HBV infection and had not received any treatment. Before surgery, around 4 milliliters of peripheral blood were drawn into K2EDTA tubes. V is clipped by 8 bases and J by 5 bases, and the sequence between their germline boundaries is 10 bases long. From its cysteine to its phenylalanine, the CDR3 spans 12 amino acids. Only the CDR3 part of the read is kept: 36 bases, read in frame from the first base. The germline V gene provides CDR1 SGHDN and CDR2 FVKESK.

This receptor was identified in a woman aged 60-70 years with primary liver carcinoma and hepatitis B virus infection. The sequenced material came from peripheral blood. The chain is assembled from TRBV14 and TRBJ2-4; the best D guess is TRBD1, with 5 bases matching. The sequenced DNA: TGTGCCAGCGCAACGACAGAAAACATTCAGTACTTC. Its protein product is CASATTENIQYF.